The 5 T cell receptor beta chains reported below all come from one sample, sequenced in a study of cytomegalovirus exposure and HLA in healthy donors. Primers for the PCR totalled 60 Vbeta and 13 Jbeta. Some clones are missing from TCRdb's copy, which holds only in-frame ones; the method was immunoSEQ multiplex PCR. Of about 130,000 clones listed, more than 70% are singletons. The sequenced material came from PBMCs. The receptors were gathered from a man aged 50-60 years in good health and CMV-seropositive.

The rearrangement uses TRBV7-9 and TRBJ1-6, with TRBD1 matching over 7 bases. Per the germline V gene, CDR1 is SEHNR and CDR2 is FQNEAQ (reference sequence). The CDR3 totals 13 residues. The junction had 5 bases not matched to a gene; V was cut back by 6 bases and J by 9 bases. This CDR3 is CASSRTGVSPLHF. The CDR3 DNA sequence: TGTGCCAGCAGTCGTACAGGGGTTTCACCCCTCCACTTT.

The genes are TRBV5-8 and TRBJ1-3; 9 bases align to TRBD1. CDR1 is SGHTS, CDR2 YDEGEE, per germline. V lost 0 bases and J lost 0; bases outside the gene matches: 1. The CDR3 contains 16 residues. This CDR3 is CASSLGDRVSGNTIYF. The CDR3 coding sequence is TGTGCCAGCAGCTTGGGGGACAGGGTCTCTGGAAACACCATATATTTT.

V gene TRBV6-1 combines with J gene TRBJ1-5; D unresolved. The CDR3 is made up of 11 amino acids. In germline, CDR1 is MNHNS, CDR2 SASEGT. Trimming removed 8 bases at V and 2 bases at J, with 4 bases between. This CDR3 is CASGRNQPQHF. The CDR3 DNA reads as TGTGCCAGCGGCCGCAATCAGCCCCAGCATTTT.

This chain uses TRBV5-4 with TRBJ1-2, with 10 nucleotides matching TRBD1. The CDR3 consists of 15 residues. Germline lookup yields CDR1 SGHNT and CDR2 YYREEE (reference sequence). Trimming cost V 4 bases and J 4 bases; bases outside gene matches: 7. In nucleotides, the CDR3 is TGTGCCAGCAGCCCTTGGACAGGGGGGAGCTATGGCTACACCTTC. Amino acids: CASSPWTGGSYGYTF. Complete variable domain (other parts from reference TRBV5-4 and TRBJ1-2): ETGVTQSPTHLIKTRGQQVTLRCSSQSGHNTVSWYQQALGQGPQFIFQYYREEENGRGNFPPRFSGLQFPNYSSELNVNALELDDSALYLCASSPWTGGSYGYTFGSGTRLTVV.

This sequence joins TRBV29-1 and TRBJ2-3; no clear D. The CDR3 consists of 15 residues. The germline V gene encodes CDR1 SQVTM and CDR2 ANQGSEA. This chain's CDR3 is CSGLMRRLSTDTQYF. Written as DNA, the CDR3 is TGCAGTGGCCTGATGAGGAGACTTAGCACAGATACGCAGTATTTT.